This T cell receptor beta chain comes out of a study of metastatic and nonmetastatic thyroid tumors (dated by TCRdb to the early 2020s). About the study as a whole: Repertoires were compared across peripheral blood and tumor or nodule tissue samples from malignant and benign thyroid patients. The paper's findings and limits, for the study overall: In both blood and tumor samples, TCR beta diversity was reported to be significantly higher in malignant tumors than in benign nodules.

This clone occurred a few times. Its antigen is still unknown. Base qualities are missing; no much larger clone stands one base away. CDR1 and CDR2, looked up from the germline V gene, are MNHNS and SASEGT. Relative to germline, V is 4 bases shorter and J is 2 bases shorter, with 15 bases between their ends. The CDR3 sequence holds 15 residues, the cysteine and phenylalanine included. Left in the record is the CDR3 DNA by itself, 45 bases read in frame from the first base. Before undergoing thyroid surgery, none of the patients had been given any kind of treatment. The study retrospectively analysed patient clinical samples collected from about 2012 to 2019 using T-cell receptor beta sequencing. The library was obtained by PCR. These reads were obtained on an Illumina HiSeq 4000. High-throughput sequencing was used to profile the CDR3 region of the TCR beta-chain in every patient. As for how the authors treated the data: A classifier to discriminate distant-metastatic papillary thyroid cancer patients was built from CDR3 differences across clinicopathological groups. The Shannon index was used to assess repertoire diversity, and the Morisita-Horn index was used to assess tumor-blood repertoire similarity. TCRdb ran its own pipeline on the public reads, namely fastp trimming at Q25 and MiXCR clone calling, and kept in-frame beta chains. TCRdb's processing, not the study's, gives the V and J calls here. A total of about 4,000 clones appear in this sample, 20% to 25% of them only once. Less than 40% of the sample is taken by the ten largest.

The source of this sequence is a male donor with papillary thyroid cancer or a benign thyroid nodule (not recorded which). Some clones in this sample may be carry-over from other donors' samples. The chain is encoded by TRBV6-1 joined to TRBJ2-7, and perhaps TRBD2 as D gene, on 6 matching bases. The sequenced sample was tumor tissue. The bases read TGTGCCAGCAGTGTCCCCCGGGGGTCCCCCTACGAGCAGTACTTC. It translates as CASSVPRGSPYEQYF.